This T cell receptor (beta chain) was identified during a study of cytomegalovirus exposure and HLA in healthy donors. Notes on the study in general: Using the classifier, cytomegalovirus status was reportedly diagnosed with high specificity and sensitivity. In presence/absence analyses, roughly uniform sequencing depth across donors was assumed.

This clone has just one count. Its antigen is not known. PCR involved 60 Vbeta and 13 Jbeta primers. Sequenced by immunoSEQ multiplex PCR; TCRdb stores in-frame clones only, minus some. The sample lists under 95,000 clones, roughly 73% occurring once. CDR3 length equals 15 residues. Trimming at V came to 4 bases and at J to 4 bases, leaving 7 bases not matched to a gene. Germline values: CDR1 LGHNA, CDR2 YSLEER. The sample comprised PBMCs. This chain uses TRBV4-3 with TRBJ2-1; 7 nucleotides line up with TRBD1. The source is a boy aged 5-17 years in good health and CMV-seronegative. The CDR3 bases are TGCGCCAGCAGCCCCGGGACAGAGATTTACAATGAGCAGTTCTTC. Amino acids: CASSPGTEIYNEQFF.